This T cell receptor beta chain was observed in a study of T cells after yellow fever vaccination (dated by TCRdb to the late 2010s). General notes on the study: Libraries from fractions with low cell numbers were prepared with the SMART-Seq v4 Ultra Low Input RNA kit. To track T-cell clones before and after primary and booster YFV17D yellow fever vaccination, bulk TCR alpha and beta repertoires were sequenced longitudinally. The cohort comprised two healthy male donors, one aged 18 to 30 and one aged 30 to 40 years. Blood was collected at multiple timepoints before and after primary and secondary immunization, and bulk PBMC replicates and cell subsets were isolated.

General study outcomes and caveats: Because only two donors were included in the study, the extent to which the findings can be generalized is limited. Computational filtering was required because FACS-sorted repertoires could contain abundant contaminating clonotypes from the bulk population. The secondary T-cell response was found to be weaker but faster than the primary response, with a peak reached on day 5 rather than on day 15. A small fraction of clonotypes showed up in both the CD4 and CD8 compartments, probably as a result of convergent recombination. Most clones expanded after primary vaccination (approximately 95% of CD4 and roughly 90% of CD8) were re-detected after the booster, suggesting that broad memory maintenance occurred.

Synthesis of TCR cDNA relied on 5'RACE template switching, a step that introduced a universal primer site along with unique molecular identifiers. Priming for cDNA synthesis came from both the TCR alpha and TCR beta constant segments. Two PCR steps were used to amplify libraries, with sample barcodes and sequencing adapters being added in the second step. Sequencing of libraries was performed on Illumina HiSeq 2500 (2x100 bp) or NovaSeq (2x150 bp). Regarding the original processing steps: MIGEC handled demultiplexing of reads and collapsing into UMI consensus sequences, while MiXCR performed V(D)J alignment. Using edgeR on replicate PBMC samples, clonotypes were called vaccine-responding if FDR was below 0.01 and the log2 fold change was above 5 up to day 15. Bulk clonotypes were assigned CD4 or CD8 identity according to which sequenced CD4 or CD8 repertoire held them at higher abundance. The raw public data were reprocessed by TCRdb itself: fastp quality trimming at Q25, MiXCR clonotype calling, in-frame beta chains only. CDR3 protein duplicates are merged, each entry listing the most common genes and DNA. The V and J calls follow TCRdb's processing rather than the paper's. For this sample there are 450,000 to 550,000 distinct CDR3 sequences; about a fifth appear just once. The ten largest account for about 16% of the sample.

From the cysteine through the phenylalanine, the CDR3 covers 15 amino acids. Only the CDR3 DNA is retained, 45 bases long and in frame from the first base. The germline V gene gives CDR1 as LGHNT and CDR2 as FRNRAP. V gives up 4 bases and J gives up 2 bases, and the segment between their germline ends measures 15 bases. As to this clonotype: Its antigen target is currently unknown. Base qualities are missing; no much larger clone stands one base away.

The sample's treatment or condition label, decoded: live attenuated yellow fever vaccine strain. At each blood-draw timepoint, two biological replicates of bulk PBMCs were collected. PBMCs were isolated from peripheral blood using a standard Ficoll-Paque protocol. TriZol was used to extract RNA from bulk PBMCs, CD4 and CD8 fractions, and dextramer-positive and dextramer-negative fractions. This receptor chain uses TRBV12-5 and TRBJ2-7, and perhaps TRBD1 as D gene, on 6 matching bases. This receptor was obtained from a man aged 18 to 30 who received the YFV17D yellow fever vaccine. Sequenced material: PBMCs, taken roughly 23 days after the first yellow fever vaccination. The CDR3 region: CASGSLDRPAYEQYF. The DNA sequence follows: TGTGCTAGTGGTTCCCTCGACAGGCCGGCCTACGAGCAGTACTTC.